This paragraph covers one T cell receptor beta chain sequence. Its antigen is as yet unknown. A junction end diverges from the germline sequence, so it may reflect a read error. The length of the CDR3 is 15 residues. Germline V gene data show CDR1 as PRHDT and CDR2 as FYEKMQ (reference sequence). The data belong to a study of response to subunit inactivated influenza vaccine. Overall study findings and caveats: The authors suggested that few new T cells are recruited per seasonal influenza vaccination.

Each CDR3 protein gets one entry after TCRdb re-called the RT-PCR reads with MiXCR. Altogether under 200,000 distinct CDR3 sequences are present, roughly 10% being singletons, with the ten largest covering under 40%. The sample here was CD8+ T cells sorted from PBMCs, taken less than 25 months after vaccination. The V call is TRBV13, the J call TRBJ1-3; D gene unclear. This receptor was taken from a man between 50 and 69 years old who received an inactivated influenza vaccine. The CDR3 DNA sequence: TGTGCCAGCAGCGTAGGACCCCAGCCACAAAACACCATATATTTT. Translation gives CASSVGPQPQNTIYF.